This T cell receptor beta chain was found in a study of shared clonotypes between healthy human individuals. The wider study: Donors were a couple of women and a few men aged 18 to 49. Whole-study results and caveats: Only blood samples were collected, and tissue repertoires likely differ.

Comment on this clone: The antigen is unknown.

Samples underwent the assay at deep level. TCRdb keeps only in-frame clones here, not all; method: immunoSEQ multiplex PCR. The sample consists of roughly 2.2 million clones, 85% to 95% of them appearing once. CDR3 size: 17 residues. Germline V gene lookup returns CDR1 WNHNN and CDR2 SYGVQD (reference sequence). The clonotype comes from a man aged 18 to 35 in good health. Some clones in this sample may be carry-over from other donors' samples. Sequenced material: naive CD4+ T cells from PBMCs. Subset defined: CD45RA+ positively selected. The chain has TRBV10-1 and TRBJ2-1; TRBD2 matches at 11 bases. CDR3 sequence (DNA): TGCGACACTCCCCAGGGGGGACTAGCGGTTACCTACAATGAGCAGTTCTTC. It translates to CDTPQGGLAVTYNEQFF.